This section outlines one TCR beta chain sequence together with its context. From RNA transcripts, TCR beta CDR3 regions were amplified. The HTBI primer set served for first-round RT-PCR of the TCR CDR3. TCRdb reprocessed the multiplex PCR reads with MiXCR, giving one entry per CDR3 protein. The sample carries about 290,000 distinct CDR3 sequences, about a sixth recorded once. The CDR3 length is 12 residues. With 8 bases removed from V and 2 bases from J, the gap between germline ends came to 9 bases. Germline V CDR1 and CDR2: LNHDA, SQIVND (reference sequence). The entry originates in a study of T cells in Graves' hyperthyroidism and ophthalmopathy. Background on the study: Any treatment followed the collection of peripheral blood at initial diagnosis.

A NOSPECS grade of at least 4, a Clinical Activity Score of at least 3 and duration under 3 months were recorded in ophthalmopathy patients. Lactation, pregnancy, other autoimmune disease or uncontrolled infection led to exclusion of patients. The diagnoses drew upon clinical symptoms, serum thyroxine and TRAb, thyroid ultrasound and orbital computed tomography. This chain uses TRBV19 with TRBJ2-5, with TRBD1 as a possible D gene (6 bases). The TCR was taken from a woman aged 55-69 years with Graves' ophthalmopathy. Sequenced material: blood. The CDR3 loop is CASGDRQETQYF. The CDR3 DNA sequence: TGTGCCAGTGGTGACAGGCAAGAGACCCAGTACTTC.